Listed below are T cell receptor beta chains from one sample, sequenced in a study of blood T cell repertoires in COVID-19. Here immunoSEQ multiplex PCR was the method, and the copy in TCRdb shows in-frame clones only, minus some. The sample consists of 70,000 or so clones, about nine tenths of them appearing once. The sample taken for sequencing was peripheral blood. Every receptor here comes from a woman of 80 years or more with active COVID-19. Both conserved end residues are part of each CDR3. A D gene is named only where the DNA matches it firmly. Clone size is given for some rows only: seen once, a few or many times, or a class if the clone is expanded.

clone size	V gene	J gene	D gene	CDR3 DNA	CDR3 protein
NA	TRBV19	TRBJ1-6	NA	TGTGCCAGTAGCCGGACTGCTCTGAATTCACCCCTCCACTTT	CASSRTALNSPLHF
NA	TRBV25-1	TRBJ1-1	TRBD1	TGTGCCAGCAGGGGGACAGGGGGCGGCACTGAAGCTTTCTTT	CASRGTGGGTEAFF
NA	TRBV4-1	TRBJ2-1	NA	TGCGCCAGCAGCCAAGTGGATATGGGCCTTACCTCCTACAATGAGCAGTTCTTC	CASSQVDMGLTSYNEQFF
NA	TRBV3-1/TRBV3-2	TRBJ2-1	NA	TGTGCCAGCAGCCAAGATCGCCCAGGGGTTAACTACAATGAGCAGTTCTTC	CASSQDRPGVNYNEQFF
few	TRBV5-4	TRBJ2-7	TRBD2	TGTGCCAGCAGCTCAGGACTAGCGGGAGTCGGCGAGCAGTACTTC	CASSSGLAGVGEQYF
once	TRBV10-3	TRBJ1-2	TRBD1	TGTGCCATCAGTGCTGAGGACAGGGGGAGGGATGGCTACACCTTC	CAISAEDRGRDGYTF
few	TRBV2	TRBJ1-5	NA	TGTGCCAGCGGTAGTGGGGCAGGGCCCCAGCATTTT	CASGSGAGPQHF
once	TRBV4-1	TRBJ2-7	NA	TGCGCCAGCAGCCAAGACAGGGCGCCAACCTACGAGCAGTACTTC	CASSQDRAPTYEQYF
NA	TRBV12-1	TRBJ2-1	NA	TGTGCCAACGACAGGTATTCCTACAATGAGCAGTTCTTC	CANDRYSYNEQFF
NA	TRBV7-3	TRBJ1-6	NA	TGTGCCAGCAGCTTACAGGGTAGAAACTCACCCCTCCACTTT	CASSLQGRNSPLHF
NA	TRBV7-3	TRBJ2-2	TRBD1	TGTGCCAGCAGCCCCTCCCGGGACAGGGCAACCGGGGAGCTGTTTTTT	CASSPSRDRATGELFF
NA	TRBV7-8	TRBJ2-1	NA	TGTGCCAGCAGCCGATTAGGGGGTTCCTACAATGAGCAGTTCTTC	CASSRLGGSYNEQFF
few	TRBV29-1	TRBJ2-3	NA	TGCAGCGTCCGCGCCAGCACAGATACGCAGTATTTT	CSVRASTDTQYF
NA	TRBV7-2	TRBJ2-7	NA	TGTGCCAGCAGCTCGTCTCCCCAGGGCGAGCAGTACTTC	CASSSSPQGEQYF
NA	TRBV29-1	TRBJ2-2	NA	TGCAGCGTTGATTTGGGGCCGGGGGTCACCGGGGAGCTGTTTTTT	CSVDLGPGVTGELFF
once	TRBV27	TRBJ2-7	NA	TGTGCCAGCAGTCTACAGACCCCGGAGGTCGACGAGCAGTACTTC	CASSLQTPEVDEQYF
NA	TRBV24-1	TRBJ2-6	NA	TGTGCCACCAGTGACCCCGGCGGCGTGTCTGGGGCCAACGTCCTGACTTTC	CATSDPGGVSGANVLTF
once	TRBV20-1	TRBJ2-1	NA	TGCAGTGCTAGTCACTCGGGACAAGCCTACAATGAGCAGTTCTTC	CSASHSGQAYNEQFF
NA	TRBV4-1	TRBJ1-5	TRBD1	TGCGCCAGCAGCCAGGGGCAGGGGGGTGAGCCCCAGCATTTT	CASSQGQGGEPQHF
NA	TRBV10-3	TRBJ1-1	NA	TGTGCCATCACCCAGGGGTTTGCAATGAACACTGAAGCTTTCTTT	CAITQGFAMNTEAFF
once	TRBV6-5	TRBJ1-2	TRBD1	TGTGCCAGCAGTCGAGACAGGGAAGCGTTCTATGGCTACACCTTC	CASSRDREAFYGYTF
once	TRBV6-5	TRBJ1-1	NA	TGTGCCAGCAGTTACAGGGGATCTTACACTGAAGCTTTCTTT	CASSYRGSYTEAFF
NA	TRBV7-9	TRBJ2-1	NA	TGTGCCAGCAGCTTAACGACTAGGCCCCTCGATGAGCAGTTCTTC	CASSLTTRPLDEQFF
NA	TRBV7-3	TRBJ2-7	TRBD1	TGTGCCAGCAGCTTAACAGGACAGGGATACGAGCAGTACTTC	CASSLTGQGYEQYF
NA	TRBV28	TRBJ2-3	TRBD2	TGTGCCAGCAGTAAGAGGGGACTAGCGGTTAATGGGGATACGCAGTATTTT	CASSKRGLAVNGDTQYF
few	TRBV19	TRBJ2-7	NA	TGTGCCAGTTTGGGTTCGACTAGAGAAGGCACCTACGAGCAGTACTTC	CASLGSTREGTYEQYF
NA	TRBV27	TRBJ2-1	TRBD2	TGTGCCAGCAGTTTATCGGGAGGACTAGTTGTTTACAATGAGCAGTTCTTC	CASSLSGGLVVYNEQFF
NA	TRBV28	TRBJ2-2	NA	TGTGCCAGCAGGTTGGCGGTGATCGGAAGGGGGGAGCTGTTTTTT	CASRLAVIGRGELFF
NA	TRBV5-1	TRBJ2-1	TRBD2	TGCGCCAGCAGCCCTACCTTTAGCGGGAGCTCCTACAATGAGCAGTTCTTC	CASSPTFSGSSYNEQFF
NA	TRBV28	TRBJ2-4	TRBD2	TGTGCCAGCAGTTCCGGTCGGGGGGGAAACATTCAGTACTTC	CASSSGRGGNIQYF
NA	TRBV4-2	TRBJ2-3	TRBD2	TGTGCCAGCAGCCAAGCTCAGGCGGGAGTGGTGGATACGCAGTATTTT	CASSQAQAGVVDTQYF
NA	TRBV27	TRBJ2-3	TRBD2	TGTGCCAGCAGTTTTAGCGGGAGGGGTATTAAGGGCACAGATACGCAGTATTTT	CASSFSGRGIKGTDTQYF
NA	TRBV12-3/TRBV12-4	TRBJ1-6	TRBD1	TGTGCCAGCAGACAGGGGGGAAATTCACCCCTCCACTTT	CASRQGGNSPLHF
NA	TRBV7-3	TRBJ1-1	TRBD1	TGTGCCAGCACCAGGGGGCCCCTACCTGAAGCTTTCTTT	CASTRGPLPEAFF
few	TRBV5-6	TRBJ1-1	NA	TGTGCCAGCAGCCTCTTGGAGGGGACCATGAACACTGAAGCTTTCTTT	CASSLLEGTMNTEAFF
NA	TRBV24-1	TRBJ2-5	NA	TGTGCCACCAGTACCCCGGGATGGAAAGAGACCCAGTACTTC	CATSTPGWKETQYF
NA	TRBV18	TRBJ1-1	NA	TGTGCCAGCTCCCGAGGGGAGGGAACTGAAGCTTTCTTT	CASSRGEGTEAFF
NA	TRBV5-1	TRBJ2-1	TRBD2	TGCGCCAGCTCTGGGGGGACTAGCGGGAATGTGCCCTACAATGAGCAGTTCTTC	CASSGGTSGNVPYNEQFF
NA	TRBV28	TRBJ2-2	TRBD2	TGTGCCAGCAGACGCGGACTAGCGGGAGTGGCCGGGGAGCTGTTTTTT	CASRRGLAGVAGELFF
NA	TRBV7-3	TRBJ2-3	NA	TGTGCCAGCAGCTCCCCTACAGGGAACACAGATACGCAGTATTTT	CASSSPTGNTDTQYF